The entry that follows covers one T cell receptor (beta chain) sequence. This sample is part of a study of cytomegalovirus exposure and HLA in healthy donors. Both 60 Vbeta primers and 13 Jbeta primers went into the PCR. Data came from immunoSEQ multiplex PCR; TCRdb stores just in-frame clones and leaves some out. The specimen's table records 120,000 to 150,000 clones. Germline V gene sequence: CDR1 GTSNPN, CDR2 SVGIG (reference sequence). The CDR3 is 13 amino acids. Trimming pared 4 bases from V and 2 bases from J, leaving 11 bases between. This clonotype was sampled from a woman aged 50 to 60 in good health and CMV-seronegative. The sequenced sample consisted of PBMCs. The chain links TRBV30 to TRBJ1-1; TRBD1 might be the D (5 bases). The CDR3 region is CAWKSRANTEAFF. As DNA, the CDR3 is TGTGCCTGGAAGTCCAGGGCTAACACTGAAGCTTTCTTT. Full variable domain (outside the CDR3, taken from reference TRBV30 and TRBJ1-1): SQTIHQWPATLVQPVGSPLSLECTVEGTSNPNLYWYRQAAGRGLQLLFYSVGIGQISSEVPQNLSASRPQDRQFILSSKKLLLSDSGFYLCAWKSRANTEAFFGQGTRLTVV.